Presented here are 6 T cell receptor beta chains from one specimen sequenced in a study of blood T cell repertoires in COVID-19. TCRdb's copy holds only in-frame clones and misses some; the assay was immunoSEQ multiplex PCR. The repertoire consists of more than 40,000 clones, with 70% to 90% occurring once and the leading ten covering approximately 3%. What was sequenced was PBMCs or T cells enriched from blood (not recorded which). The receptors derive from a woman aged 50 to 60 who had recovered from COVID-19.

The chain joins TRBV9 to TRBJ1-6; D is possibly TRBD1 (5 bases). This CDR3 is built from 16 residues. Germline V gene lookup returns CDR1 SGDLS and CDR2 YYNGEE. The ends were cut back, 1 base at V and 7 bases at J, with 15 bases in the middle. The CDR3 sequence: CASSVSSGGTNSPLHF. The CDR3 region has the DNA TGTGCCAGCAGCGTATCTTCGGGGGGAACAAATTCACCCCTCCACTTT.

The gene calls are TRBV4-1 and TRBJ1-1, with 7 bases matching TRBD1. V lost 2 bases and J lost 4; bases outside the gene matches: 4. Per the germline V gene, CDR1 is MGHRA and CDR2 is YSYEKL. This CDR3 comprises 14 residues. CDR3 protein: CASSQLGQATEAFF. In nucleotides, the CDR3 is TGCGCCAGCAGCCAACTTGGACAGGCCACTGAAGCTTTCTTT.

This chain uses TRBV6-1 with TRBJ2-7; D perhaps matches TRBD1 (5 bases). V was shortened by 10 bases and J by 3 bases, with 16 bases between the two germline ends. The germline gives CDR1 MNHNS, CDR2 SASEGT. This CDR3 is built from 13 residues. The CDR3 is CATSDGQGYEQYF. DNA for the CDR3: TGTGCCACCTCCGACGGCCAGGGCTACGAGCAGTACTTC.

This clone was picked up a small number of times. J is TRBJ1-1 and V is TRBV5-1; weak D call: TRBD1 (6 bases). CDR3 length equals 15 residues. Germline V CDR1 and CDR2: SGHRS, YFSETQ. V lost 5 bases to trimming and J lost 4 bases, with 18 bases between them. This CDR3 is CASRQIEGGFTEAFF. The CDR3 DNA follows: TGCGCCAGCAGACAGATTGAGGGGGGGTTCACTGAAGCTTTCTTT. The variable domain in full, completed from reference TRBV5-1 and TRBJ1-1, reads KAGVTQTPRYLIKTRGQQVTLSCSPISGHRSVSWYQQTPGQGLQFLFEYFSETQRNKGNFPGRFSGRQFSNSRSEMNVSTLELGDSALYLCASRQIEGGFTEAFFGQGTRLTVV.

This clone was counted only a few times. The V and J genes are TRBV7-9 and TRBJ1-1; the D gene is possibly TRBD1 (6 bases). CDR1 and CDR2 from the germline V gene are SEHNR and FQNEAQ (reference sequence). The CDR3 covers 17 residues. The V end was cut by 5 bases, the J end by 1 base, with 20 bases between. The CDR3 is CASSPQGYGVSNTEAFF. CDR3 bases: TGTGCCAGCAGCCCACAGGGCTATGGGGTATCGAACACTGAAGCTTTCTTT. Complete variable domain (other parts from reference TRBV7-9 and TRBJ1-1): DTGVSQNPRHKITKRGQNVTFRCDPISEHNRLYWYRQTLGQGPEFLTYFQNEAQLEKSRLLSDRFSAERPKGSFSTLEIQRTEQGDSAMYLCASSPQGYGVSNTEAFFGQGTRLTVV.

The chain has TRBV18 and TRBJ2-7, with D tentatively TRBD1 (5 bases). Germline assignment: CDR1 KGHSH and CDR2 LQKENI. CDR3 length: 15 residues. V lost 4 bases and J 0 bases, leaving 13 bases between the germline ends. Written as DNA, the CDR3 is TGTGCCAGCTCACAGGGCACAGGAAGCTCCTACGAGCAGTACTTC. Amino acids: CASSQGTGSSYEQYF.